This TCR beta chain was recorded in a study of T cells in Graves' hyperthyroidism and ophthalmopathy. This clonotype came up many times. The germline gives CDR1 DFQATT, CDR2 SNEGSKA (reference sequence). The CDR3 covers 14 residues. Trimming stripped 3 bases from V and 3 bases from J, with 14 bases between. TCR beta CDR3 region amplification was performed from RNA transcripts. A set of HTBI primers served as the primers for a first-round RT-PCR of the TCR CDR3. TCRdb itself ran the multiplex PCR reads through MiXCR, one entry per CDR3 protein. The sample carries about 420,000 distinct CDR3 sequences, approximately 14% recorded once.

The gene calls are TRBV20-1 and TRBJ2-5; tentatively, D is TRBD1 (6 bases). The sample comprised blood. The source of this sequence is a woman aged 18-35 years with Graves' hyperthyroidism. The CDR3 region has the DNA TGCAGTGCTAGTGGTGGGGACATAGAAGAGACCCAGTACTTC. This codes for CSASGGDIEETQYF.